Sequencing of this T cell receptor (beta chain) was carried out in a study of T cells in Graves' hyperthyroidism and ophthalmopathy (dated by TCRdb to between 2017 and 2020). With regard to the full study: Peripheral blood was sampled at the time of initial diagnosis, prior to any treatment. TCR Vbeta CDR3 sequencing of some 140 peripheral blood samples (roughly 41 ophthalmopathy, 70 to 85 hyperthyroidism and approximately 17 progressor patients) is reported in the paper. TCR V-J signatures able to tell the groups apart were searched for in a discovery cohort of 90 to 100 patients, of whom approximately 40 had Graves' ophthalmopathy and more than 55 had stable Graves' hyperthyroidism. The study also compared thyroid tissue and blood T-cell repertoires from a handful of Graves' hyperthyroidism patients. The approximately 100 discovery patients were divided at random into training and test sets in a 7:3 ratio. Following sampling, methimazole starting at 30 mg daily was given to hyperthyroidism patients, and high-dose intravenous methylprednisolone was given to ophthalmopathy patients. Prospective prediction of ophthalmopathy was tested in an independent validation cohort consisting of 18 to 20 hyperthyroidism patients and more than 15 patients who later progressed to ophthalmopathy.

What the work shows at the level of the full study, not this receptor alone: Most expanded thyroid clonotypes (frequency above 0.001) were also detected in blood, a finding suggesting that blood repertoires may reflect thyroid immune responses. In validation, the model predicted progression to ophthalmopathy a median of approximately 6.3 months before onset, with 65% to 71% sensitivity and 72.22% specificity. No statistical method was used to fix the sample size in advance, and group allocation was not hidden from the investigators. A 13 V-J signature model separated ophthalmopathy from stable hyperthyroidism, with roughly 88% sensitivity and about 81% specificity in cross-validation and 80%/75% in testing.

From its cysteine to its phenylalanine, the CDR3 spans 16 amino acids. The sequence is cut down to CDR3 DNA, 48 bases in frame from base 1. Between the V and J ends, shortened by 2 bases and 1 base respectively, the junction contains 14 bases. For CDR1 and CDR2, the germline V gene (reference sequence) lists SEHNR and FQNEAQ. The TCR beta CDR3 regions were amplified from RNA transcripts. For the first round of RT-PCR on the TCR CDR3, the HTBI primer set was used together with the Qiagen OneStep RT-PCR kit. Libraries were constructed in a second round of multiplex PCR, after which size selection and purification were carried out. Paired-end sequencing of the libraries was performed with 100 bp reads on an Illumina HiSeq2000. The original pipeline was this. SOAPnuke was used to process the raw data, removing reads that contained adapters or uncalled bases, had a mean Phred below 15, or lacked an exact match to the constant primer or identifier. COPE v1.2.5 was used to merge high-quality paired reads, and clonotypes were defined as unique nucleotide sequences. MiTCR v1.1 was used to align the clonotypes against IMGT TRBV, TRBD and TRBJ reference segments. Only V-J combinations with frequency above 0.0001, covering 99.2% of repertoires, were analysed. The TCS score was defined as F50 (clonal expansion) divided by E x V (chaos), with BLOSUM62-based TCRdist calculated between CDR3 peptides within each V-J. Welch's t-statistics and random forest reduced approximately 520 V-J features to 10 to 15, which were used in a naive Bayes classifier (R e1071). TCRdb handled the public reads itself, with Q25 trimming in fastp and clone calling in MiXCR, and kept productive beta chains. For every CDR3 protein sequence, its rows merge into one entry that carries the most common genes and DNA. Clone size and V and J calls follow TCRdb, not the original study. Counted in this sample were 250,000 to 400,000 distinct CDR3 sequences; approximately 13% of them appeared once. Approximately 35% of the sample is in the top ten clones.

In its sample, this clonotype was seen many times. Its target antigen remains unknown. Nothing much larger sits one base from this clone, and base qualities are not available. Ophthalmopathy patients had moderately to severely active disease, with a Clinical Activity Score of 3 or more, a NOSPECS grade of 4 or more, and a disease duration of less than 3 months. The study excluded patients with uncontrolled infections, other autoimmune diseases, pregnancy or lactation. Diagnoses relied on clinical symptoms, serum thyroxine and TRAb, thyroid ultrasound and orbital computed tomography. PBMCs were isolated from 7.5 to 10 ml of fresh peripheral blood by Ficoll-Paque density gradient centrifugation. Total RNA was extracted with Trizol reagent, and quality was checked on an Agilent 2100 Bioanalyzer.

The sequenced material came from blood. The clonotype was recovered from a woman aged 40 to 50 with Graves' ophthalmopathy. This chain joins TRBV7-9 to TRBJ1-1; a weak D assignment points to TRBD1 (5 bases agree). The DNA sequence reads TGTGCCAGCAGCTTAAGTGGGGGTGGAACGAACACTGAAGCTTTCTTT. It specifies CASSLSGGGTNTEAFF.